Presented here are 6 T cell receptor beta chains from one specimen sequenced in a study of blood T cell repertoires in COVID-19. The method was immunoSEQ multiplex PCR; TCRdb's version includes in-frame clones alone and lacks a portion of them. Here the sample spans approximately 130,000 clones, around nine tenths being singletons. Sequencing used peripheral blood. Every receptor here comes from a woman aged 50 to 65 with acute or convalescent COVID-19.

The CDR3 spells CASSLVLAGSYNEQFF. The CDR3 DNA is TGCGCCAGCAGCTTGGTCTTAGCGGGATCCTACAATGAGCAGTTCTTC. The rearrangement links TRBV5-1 to TRBJ2-1; the match to TRBD2 covers 8 bases. This CDR3 contains 16 residues. Unmatched junction bases numbered 3, after V lost 0 bases and J lost 1 base. Germline CDR1 reads SGHRS; CDR2 reads YFSETQ.

This clone appeared once. The chain combines TRBV7-9 with TRBJ2-7, with TRBD1 as a possible D gene (6 bases). Trimming took 5 bases from V and 3 from J, leaving 17 bases between them. Germline CDR1 and CDR2: SEHNR and FQNEAQ (reference sequence). This CDR3 is built from 15 residues. The CDR3 reads CASSPAGQQFYEQYF. CDR3 DNA: TGTGCCAGCAGCCCGGCTGGACAGCAGTTCTACGAGCAGTACTTC.

The chain couples TRBV13 to TRBJ2-2; TRBD2 is a possible D gene (6 bases). The V end was cut by 2 bases, the J end by 4 bases, with 14 bases between. From germline, CDR1 is PRHDT and CDR2 FYEKMQ (reference sequence). This CDR3 is 16 amino acids long. CDR3 protein: CASSLLAGLATGELFF. In nucleotides, the CDR3 is TGTGCCAGCAGCTTATTGGCGGGATTAGCCACCGGGGAGCTGTTTTTT. The variable domain in full, with the rest retrieved from reference TRBV13 and TRBJ2-2, is AAGVIQSPRHLIKEKRETATLKCYPIPRHDTVYWYQQGPGQDPQFLISFYEKMQSDKGSIPDRFSAQQFSDYHSELNMSSLELGDSALYFCASSLLAGLATGELFFGEGSRLTVL.

This sequence joins TRBV4-3 and TRBJ1-5; maybe TRBD1 (5 bases). Trimming left V 1 base short and J 7 bases short, with 14 bases between. This CDR3 spans 15 amino acids. Germline CDR1 reads LGHNA; CDR2 reads YSLEER. The CDR3 bases are TGCGCCAGCAGCCAAGTTGTGGGGCTAGAGCAGCCCCAGCATTTT. Its protein product is CASSQVVGLEQPQHF.

This clone appeared once. Here the CDR3 DNA reads TGTGCCATCAGTGATGAGAAAGGGGCCAACGTCCTGACTTTC. This sequence encodes CAISDEKGANVLTF. The chain carries TRBV10-3 and TRBJ2-6; D is unresolved. Germline V gives CDR1 ENHRY, CDR2 SYGVKD. Trimming stripped 3 bases from V and 4 bases from J, with 7 bases between. This CDR3 spans 14 amino acids.

The rearrangement uses TRBV5-1 and TRBJ1-2; 9 bases fit TRBD1. CDR3 length: 15 residues. Germline V CDR1 and CDR2: SGHRS, YFSETQ. Trimming at V came to 4 bases and at J to 4 bases, leaving 8 bases not matched to a gene. This CDR3 is CASSTGQGLSYGYTF. In nucleotides, the CDR3 is TGCGCCAGCAGCACTGGACAGGGGCTCTCCTATGGCTACACCTTC.